Listed below are T cell receptor beta chains from one sample, sequenced in a study of T cell changes during pregnancy in multiple sclerosis. Sequencing used immunoSEQ multiplex PCR; TCRdb keeps in-frame clones, though not all of them. The sample lists some 39,000 clones; approximately 90% were seen once. Sequencing was performed on CD4+ T cells from peripheral blood mononuclear cells, taken in the third trimester of pregnancy. Every receptor here comes from a female donor in good health, enrolled as a control in a pregnancy study. Each CDR3 is given with its conserved first and last residue. A D gene is named only where the DNA matches it firmly. Clone sizes are given selectively: once, few, many, or a class where the clone is expanded.

clone size: once
J gene: TRBJ2-3
D gene: NA
V gene: TRBV18
CDR3 DNA: TGTGCCAGCTCACCGACAACAGATACGCAGTATTTT
CDR3 protein: CASSPTTDTQYF

clone size: NA
J gene: TRBJ2-7
D gene: NA
V gene: TRBV5-1
CDR3 DNA: TGCGCCAGCAGCTTGGGGGCAAGGGAGCAGTACTTC
CDR3 protein: CASSLGAREQYF

clone size: NA
J gene: TRBJ1-4
D gene: TRBD1
V gene: TRBV5-1
CDR3 DNA: TGCGCCAGCAGCTTTACAGGGGGGACCTGGAATGAAAAACTGTTTTTT
CDR3 protein: CASSFTGGTWNEKLFF

clone size: NA
J gene: TRBJ2-1
D gene: TRBD2
V gene: TRBV7-2
CDR3 DNA: TGTGCCAGCAGATTAGCGGGGGGGAACAATGAGCAGTTCTTC
CDR3 protein: CASRLAGGNNEQFF

clone size: NA
J gene: TRBJ2-7
D gene: NA
V gene: TRBV29-1
CDR3 DNA: TGCAGCGCTGGGGGGGGGCGAGCTGTCTACGAGCAGTACTTC
CDR3 protein: CSAGGGRAVYEQYF

clone size: NA
J gene: TRBJ2-1
D gene: TRBD2
V gene: TRBV27
CDR3 DNA: TGTGCCAGCAGTCCGGGACTAGTAAATGAGCAGTTCTTC
CDR3 protein: CASSPGLVNEQFF

clone size: NA
J gene: TRBJ2-4
D gene: NA
V gene: TRBV9
CDR3 DNA: TGTGCCAGCAGCGTAGCTACTAGCCCCCAAAACATTCAGTACTTC
CDR3 protein: CASSVATSPQNIQYF

clone size: NA
J gene: TRBJ1-1
D gene: NA
V gene: TRBV6-4
CDR3 DNA: TGTGCCAGCAGTGACTTCGCAGGGAAGAACACTGAAGCTTTCTTT
CDR3 protein: CASSDFAGKNTEAFF

clone size: NA
J gene: TRBJ2-1
D gene: TRBD2
V gene: TRBV6-1
CDR3 DNA: TGTGCCAGCAGTGCTCTCCCGCCGTTAAGCGGGAGCTCCTACAATGAGCAGTTCTTC
CDR3 protein: CASSALPPLSGSSYNEQFF

clone size: few
J gene: TRBJ2-2
D gene: NA
V gene: TRBV30
CDR3 DNA: TGTGCCTGGAGACAAAGCGCCGGGGAGCTGTTTTTT
CDR3 protein: CAWRQSAGELFF

clone size: NA
J gene: TRBJ2-7
D gene: NA
V gene: TRBV15
CDR3 DNA: TGTGCCACCAGCAGAGATGGGGCTAGCGTGTCCGAGCAGTACTTC
CDR3 protein: CATSRDGASVSEQYF

clone size: NA
J gene: TRBJ2-2
D gene: NA
V gene: TRBV15
CDR3 DNA: TGTGCCACCAGCAGAGATGGATGGGGGGAGAAGGACACCGGGGAACTGTTTTTT
CDR3 protein: CATSRDGWGEKDTGELFF

clone size: NA
J gene: TRBJ2-7
D gene: NA
V gene: TRBV7-9
CDR3 DNA: TGTGCCAGCAGTTTATACCAGGGGCCCTACGAGCAGTACTTC
CDR3 protein: CASSLYQGPYEQYF

clone size: once
J gene: TRBJ2-2
D gene: NA
V gene: TRBV9
CDR3 DNA: TGTGCCAGCAGCGTAGAGGCTACGACTAGGACCGGGGAGCTGTTTTTT
CDR3 protein: CASSVEATTRTGELFF

clone size: once
J gene: TRBJ2-3
D gene: TRBD1
V gene: TRBV6-4
CDR3 DNA: TGTGCCAGCAGTGACACAGGGGGACCAGATACGCAGTATTTT
CDR3 protein: CASSDTGGPDTQYF

clone size: few
J gene: TRBJ1-1
D gene: NA
V gene: TRBV27
CDR3 DNA: TGTGCCAGCAGTAGTGAAGTTCGGAGTGAAGCTTTCTTT
CDR3 protein: CASSSEVRSEAFF

clone size: NA
J gene: TRBJ1-1
D gene: NA
V gene: TRBV5-6
CDR3 DNA: TGTGCCAGCAACGCCGTAGGCGAAGCTAGAACTGAAGCTTTCTTT
CDR3 protein: CASNAVGEARTEAFF

clone size: NA
J gene: TRBJ2-3
D gene: NA
V gene: TRBV7-9
CDR3 DNA: TGTGCCAGCAGCCTCCGACAGGACACAGATACGCAGTATTTT
CDR3 protein: CASSLRQDTDTQYF

clone size: NA
J gene: TRBJ2-4
D gene: NA
V gene: TRBV2
CDR3 DNA: TGTGCCAGCAGCCTAGAGACTAGTTTGAAAAACATTCAGTACTTC
CDR3 protein: CASSLETSLKNIQYF

clone size: NA
J gene: TRBJ2-3
D gene: NA
V gene: TRBV7-2
CDR3 DNA: TGTGCCAGCAGCTTGGGGCAGGGGATTACTAGCACAGATACGCAGTATTTT
CDR3 protein: CASSLGQGITSTDTQYF

clone size: NA
J gene: TRBJ2-7
D gene: NA
V gene: TRBV4-1
CDR3 DNA: TGCGCCAGCAGCCATCCGGGAAGTGGCTACGAGCAGTACTTC
CDR3 protein: CASSHPGSGYEQYF

clone size: NA
J gene: TRBJ2-1
D gene: NA
V gene: TRBV18
CDR3 DNA: TGTGCCAGCTCATTTCGCGGGGATAACAATGAGCAGTTCTTC
CDR3 protein: CASSFRGDNNEQFF

clone size: NA
J gene: TRBJ1-3
D gene: NA
V gene: TRBV18
CDR3 DNA: TGTGCCAGCTCACCTGAGACAGGATTCTCTGGAAACACCATATATTTT
CDR3 protein: CASSPETGFSGNTIYF

clone size: NA
J gene: TRBJ1-2
D gene: TRBD1
V gene: TRBV19
CDR3 DNA: TGTGCCAGTACGGCGGCAGGGGGTTTGAAGGATGGCTACACCTTC
CDR3 protein: CASTAAGGLKDGYTF

clone size: NA
J gene: TRBJ1-1
D gene: NA
V gene: TRBV7-6
CDR3 DNA: TGTGCCAGCAGCTTAGAGTTACAGGGAACTGAAGCTTTCTTT
CDR3 protein: CASSLELQGTEAFF

clone size: few
J gene: TRBJ1-4
D gene: TRBD1
V gene: TRBV29-1
CDR3 DNA: TGCAGCGTTGGCGACAGGGTTAGTGAAAAACTGTTTTTT
CDR3 protein: CSVGDRVSEKLFF

clone size: NA
J gene: TRBJ2-7
D gene: TRBD1
V gene: TRBV2
CDR3 DNA: TGTGCCAGCAGGACCGGGACAGGGATTAGCGAGCAGTACTTC
CDR3 protein: CASRTGTGISEQYF

clone size: NA
J gene: TRBJ1-1
D gene: NA
V gene: TRBV2
CDR3 DNA: TGTGCCAGCAGTACCGGGACTTACACTGAAGCTTTCTTT
CDR3 protein: CASSTGTYTEAFF

clone size: NA
J gene: TRBJ2-7
D gene: TRBD2
V gene: TRBV9
CDR3 DNA: TGTGCCAGCAGCGTTTCTAGCGGGACTACCAGCTCCTACGAGCAGTACTTC
CDR3 protein: CASSVSSGTTSSYEQYF

clone size: NA
J gene: TRBJ2-7
D gene: TRBD2
V gene: TRBV19
CDR3 DNA: TGTGCCGGGTCGGATAGCGGGATGTCCGAGCAGTACTTC
CDR3 protein: CAGSDSGMSEQYF

clone size: NA
J gene: TRBJ1-5
D gene: TRBD1
V gene: TRBV15
CDR3 DNA: TGTGCCACCAGCAGAACCCGGGACAGGAATCAGCCCCAGCATTTT
CDR3 protein: CATSRTRDRNQPQHF

clone size: NA
J gene: TRBJ2-3
D gene: TRBD1
V gene: TRBV5-4
CDR3 DNA: TGTGCCAGCAGCTTGGGAGGACAGGGGGCCAGCACAGATACGCAGTATTTT
CDR3 protein: CASSLGGQGASTDTQYF

clone size: NA
J gene: TRBJ1-1
D gene: NA
V gene: TRBV5-4
CDR3 DNA: TGTGCCAGCAGCCGTCGGGGGTTAAACACTGAAGCTTTCTTT
CDR3 protein: CASSRRGLNTEAFF

clone size: NA
J gene: TRBJ1-5
D gene: NA
V gene: TRBV6-6
CDR3 DNA: NA
CDR3 protein: CASSSSTDYSNQPQHF

clone size: NA
J gene: TRBJ2-2
D gene: TRBD1
V gene: TRBV10-3
CDR3 DNA: TGTGCCATGACGACAGGGGGAGGGGGGGAGCTGTTTTTT
CDR3 protein: CAMTTGGGGELFF

clone size: NA
J gene: TRBJ1-2
D gene: NA
V gene: TRBV19
CDR3 DNA: TGTGCCAGTAGTATGCCTCAGGCGAATTCTCGTGGCTACACCTTC
CDR3 protein: CASSMPQANSRGYTF

clone size: NA
J gene: TRBJ1-2
D gene: TRBD1
V gene: TRBV9
CDR3 DNA: TGTGCCAGCAGTCCCACAGGGGCCCGAGCTAACTATGGCTACACCTTC
CDR3 protein: CASSPTGARANYGYTF

clone size: once
J gene: TRBJ2-5
D gene: TRBD1
V gene: TRBV30
CDR3 DNA: TGTGCCTGGATTGCAGGGGGTACCGGGACCCAGTACTTC
CDR3 protein: CAWIAGGTGTQYF

clone size: NA
J gene: TRBJ1-3
D gene: TRBD1
V gene: TRBV5-1
CDR3 DNA: TGCGCCAGCAGCTCCGGGACAGACGGAAACACCATATATTTT
CDR3 protein: CASSSGTDGNTIYF

clone size: NA
J gene: TRBJ2-4
D gene: NA
V gene: TRBV19
CDR3 DNA: TGTGCCAGTAGTACGCAGGGCAGGAACATTCAGTACTTC
CDR3 protein: CASSTQGRNIQYF

clone size: NA
J gene: TRBJ2-3
D gene: TRBD2
V gene: TRBV9
CDR3 DNA: TGTGCCAGCAGCGTAGCCGGGGGGGCCGTAACAGATACGCAGTATTTT
CDR3 protein: CASSVAGGAVTDTQYF

clone size: NA
J gene: TRBJ2-7
D gene: NA
V gene: TRBV2
CDR3 DNA: TGTGCCAGCAGTGAGTACTCAATCTACGAGCAGTACTTC
CDR3 protein: CASSEYSIYEQYF

clone size: few
J gene: TRBJ1-1
D gene: NA
V gene: TRBV30
CDR3 DNA: TGTGCCTCTAAACCGGGGAACACTGAAGCTTTCTTT
CDR3 protein: CASKPGNTEAFF

clone size: once
J gene: TRBJ1-1
D gene: TRBD1
V gene: TRBV7-9
CDR3 DNA: TGTGCCAGCAGCCCCCGGGACAGGGGAGGGGGTACTGAAGCTTTCTTT
CDR3 protein: CASSPRDRGGGTEAFF

clone size: NA
J gene: TRBJ1-2
D gene: TRBD1
V gene: TRBV6-5
CDR3 DNA: TGTGCCAGCAGTCCCGGGACAGGCTATGGCTACACCTTC
CDR3 protein: CASSPGTGYGYTF

clone size: NA
J gene: TRBJ2-1
D gene: TRBD2
V gene: TRBV7-2
CDR3 DNA: TGTGCCAGCAGCTTTCGAGCGGGAGATGAGCAGTTCTTC
CDR3 protein: CASSFRAGDEQFF

clone size: NA
J gene: TRBJ2-7
D gene: NA
V gene: TRBV5-6
CDR3 DNA: TGTGCCAGCACCCCGCCGCCGGGGATGGTCTACGAGCAGTACTTC
CDR3 protein: CASTPPPGMVYEQYF

clone size: NA
J gene: TRBJ1-6
D gene: NA
V gene: TRBV30
CDR3 DNA: TGTGCCTGGAGTAACAGGATGGGTATAACACCCCTCCACTTT
CDR3 protein: CAWSNRMGITPLHF

clone size: NA
J gene: TRBJ1-5
D gene: NA
V gene: TRBV6-1
CDR3 DNA: TGTGCCAGCAACCTCAGCCAGGGGATGAATCAGCCCCAGCATTTT
CDR3 protein: CASNLSQGMNQPQHF

clone size: NA
J gene: TRBJ1-1
D gene: NA
V gene: TRBV5-5
CDR3 DNA: TGTGCCAGCAGCTTGGTTGCGGGGGGAGCTTTCTTT
CDR3 protein: CASSLVAGGAFF

clone size: once
J gene: TRBJ2-3
D gene: NA
V gene: TRBV10-3
CDR3 DNA: TGTGCCATCAGCCGACTGGGGGGACGCACAGATACGCAGTATTTT
CDR3 protein: CAISRLGGRTDTQYF

clone size: NA
J gene: TRBJ2-5
D gene: NA
V gene: TRBV21-1
CDR3 DNA: TGTGCCAGCAGCAACAGGGAAGAGACCCAGTACTTC
CDR3 protein: CASSNREETQYF